This TCR beta chain was sequenced during a study of T cells in Graves' hyperthyroidism and ophthalmopathy. Findings of the study overall: From stable hyperthyroidism, ophthalmopathy was separated by a 13 V-J model. Among clonotypes expanded in thyroid above 0.001, most were also found in blood.

This CDR3 comprises 17 residues. Trimming left V 6 bases short and J 1 base short, with 18 bases between. Germline V gene data show CDR1 as MNHNS and CDR2 as SASEGT. Patients aged 18 to 65 had newly diagnosed hyperthyroidism lasting under 2 months. Blood was obtained at the first hyperthyroidism diagnosis, which preceded any ophthalmopathy symptoms. RNA transcripts provided the source from which TCR beta CDR3 regions were amplified. Initially, a first-round RT-PCR of the TCR CDR3 employed the HTBI primer set. From the multiplex PCR reads, TCRdb called clonotypes with MiXCR, one entry per CDR3 protein. This sample has 250,000 or so distinct CDR3 sequences; 12% to 15% occur once, and the top ten carry 30%. This clonotype showed up many times. Its target is not known.

Sequencing was carried out using blood. This chain links TRBV6-1 with TRBJ2-2, with D unresolved. The receptor was derived from a woman aged 50 to 60 with Graves' hyperthyroidism that later progressed to Graves' ophthalmopathy. CDR3 coding DNA: TGTGCCAGCAGCATTATCTTAGGATCCCTGAACACCGGGGAGCTGTTTTTT. The encoded protein is CASSIILGSLNTGELFF.